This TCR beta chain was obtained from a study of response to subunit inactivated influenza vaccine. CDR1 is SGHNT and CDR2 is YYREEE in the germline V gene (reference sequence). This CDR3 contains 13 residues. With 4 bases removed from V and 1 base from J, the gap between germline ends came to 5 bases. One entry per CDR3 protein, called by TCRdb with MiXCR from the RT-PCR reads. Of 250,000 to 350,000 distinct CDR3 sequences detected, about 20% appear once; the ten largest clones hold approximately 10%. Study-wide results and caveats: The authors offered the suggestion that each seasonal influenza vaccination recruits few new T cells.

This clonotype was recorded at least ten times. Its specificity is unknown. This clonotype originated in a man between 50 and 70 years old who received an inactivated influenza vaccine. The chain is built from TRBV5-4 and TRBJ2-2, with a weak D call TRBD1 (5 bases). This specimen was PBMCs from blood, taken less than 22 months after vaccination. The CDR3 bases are TGTGCCAGCAGCACAGGGAACACCGGGGAGCTGTTTTTT. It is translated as CASSTGNTGELFF.